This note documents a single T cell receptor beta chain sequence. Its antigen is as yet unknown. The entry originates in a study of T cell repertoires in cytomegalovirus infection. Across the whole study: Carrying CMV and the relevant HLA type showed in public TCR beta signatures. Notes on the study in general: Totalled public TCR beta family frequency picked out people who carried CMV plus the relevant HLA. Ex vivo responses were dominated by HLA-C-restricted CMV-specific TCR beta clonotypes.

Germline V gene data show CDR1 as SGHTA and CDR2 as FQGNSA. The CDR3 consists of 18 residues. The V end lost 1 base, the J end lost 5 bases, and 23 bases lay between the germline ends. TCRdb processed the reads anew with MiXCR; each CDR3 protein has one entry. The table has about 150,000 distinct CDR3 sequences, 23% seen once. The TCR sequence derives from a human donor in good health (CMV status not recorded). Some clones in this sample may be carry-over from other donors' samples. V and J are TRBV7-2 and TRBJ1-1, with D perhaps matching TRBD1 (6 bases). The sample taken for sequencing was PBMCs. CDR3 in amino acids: CASSLGVENFRGRTEAFF. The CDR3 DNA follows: TGTGCCAGCAGCTTAGGTGTGGAGAATTTTAGGGGGAGGACTGAAGCTTTCTTT.